This TCR beta chain appears in the sequencing data of a study of neoadjuvant nivolumab and ipilimumab in lung cancer. Method: immunoSEQ multiplex PCR; TCRdb's copy keeps in-frame clones and lacks some. Seen here are over a thousand clones, nearly 80% observed once, and the top ten hold roughly 2.8%. Germline CDR1 reads MNHEY; CDR2 reads SMNVEV (reference sequence). CDR3 length equals 17 residues. Trimming shortened V by 5 bases and J by 0 bases, and 18 bases separated the two germline ends. The TCR was taken from an adult with non-small cell lung cancer. V is TRBV27 and J is TRBJ2-3; D not certain. The source was tumor tissue, collected before neoadjuvant nivolumab, alone or with ipilimumab. CDR3: CASSILPNPTSTDTQYF. The CDR3 bases are TGTGCCAGCAGTATATTGCCCAACCCGACAAGCACAGATACGCAGTATTTT.